This record concerns one T cell receptor beta chain sequence. The sample comes from a study of blood T cell repertoires in COVID-19. Per the original data handling: Nucleated cell number was recorded as an estimate derived from reference gene primer amplification. The method was immunoSEQ multiplex PCR; TCRdb's version includes in-frame clones alone and lacks a portion of them. Clone size and V and J calls were adopted from that table, with D and trimming inferred from the DNA. The sample yields 200,000 or so clones, approximately 80% seen once. Sequencing used PBMCs or T cells enriched from blood (not recorded which). The sequence was collected from a man in his sixties who had recovered from COVID-19.

This chain's CDR3 is CSVVEGYGYTF. In DNA, the CDR3 is TGCAGCGTTGTGGAGGGATATGGCTACACCTTC. The chain links TRBV29-1 to TRBJ1-2, with D hard to call. The V and J ends lost 4 bases and 5 bases respectively, with 8 bases between them. CDR1 and CDR2 (germline): SQVTM, ANQGSEA. The CDR3 contains 11 residues.